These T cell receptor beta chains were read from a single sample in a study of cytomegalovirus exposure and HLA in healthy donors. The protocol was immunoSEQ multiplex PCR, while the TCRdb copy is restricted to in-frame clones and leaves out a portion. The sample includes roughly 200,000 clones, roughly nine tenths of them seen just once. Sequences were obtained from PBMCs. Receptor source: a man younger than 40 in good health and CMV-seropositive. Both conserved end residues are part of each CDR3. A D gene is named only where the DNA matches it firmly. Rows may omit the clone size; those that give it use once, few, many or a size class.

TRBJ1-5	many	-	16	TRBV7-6	TGTGCCAGCAGCTTATCCTTAAATCCAGGGGAGCAGCCCCAGCATTTT	CASSLSLNPGEQPQHF
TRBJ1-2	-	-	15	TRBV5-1	TGCGCCAGCAGCTTCCTAATCGGGGACTCCTATGGCTACACCTTC	CASSFLIGDSYGYTF
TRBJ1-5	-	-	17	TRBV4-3	TGCGCCAGCAGCCAAGATGCGTGGGGACGGAGCAATCAGCCCCAGCATTTT	CASSQDAWGRSNQPQHF
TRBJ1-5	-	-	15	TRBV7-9	TGTGCCAGCAGCTTAGAAGGACCCTATAACCAGCCCCAGCATTTT	CASSLEGPYNQPQHF
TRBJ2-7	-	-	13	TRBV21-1	TGTGCCTATGACATCCAGGGCCGCGGCGAGCAGTACTTC	CAYDIQGRGEQYF
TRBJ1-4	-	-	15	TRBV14	TGTGCCAGCAGCCTCAGACACGTCCTTTATGAAAAACTGTTTTTT	CASSLRHVLYEKLFF
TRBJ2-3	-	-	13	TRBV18	TGTGCCAGCTCACCCCCGACAACAGATACGCAGTATTTT	CASSPPTTDTQYF
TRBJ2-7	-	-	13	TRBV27	TGTGCCAGCAGTTTAAGGCGGGGAGGCGAGCAGTACTTC	CASSLRRGGEQYF
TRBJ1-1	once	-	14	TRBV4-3	TGCGCCAGCAGCCCCGGGACGGAGAACACTGAAGCTTTCTTT	CASSPGTENTEAFF
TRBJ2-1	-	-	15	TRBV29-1	TGCAGCGCTGTAAGGGGGTCAGGAGTCTACAATGAGCAGTTCTTC	CSAVRGSGVYNEQFF
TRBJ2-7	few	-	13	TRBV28	TGTGCCAGCAGGATAGAGAGCCCCTACGAGCAGTACTTC	CASRIESPYEQYF
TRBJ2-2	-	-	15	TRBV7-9	TGTGCCAGCAGCCGACAGCCCCTTGGGTCCGGGGAGCTGTTTTTT	CASSRQPLGSGELFF
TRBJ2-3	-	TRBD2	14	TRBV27	TGTGCCAGCATGCTAGCGGGGGGCACAGATACGCAGTATTTT	CASMLAGGTDTQYF
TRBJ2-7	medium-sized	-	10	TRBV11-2	TGTGCCAGCAGCGGCTACGAGCAGTACTTC	CASSGYEQYF
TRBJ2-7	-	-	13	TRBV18	TGTGCCAGCAGACAGGACAGTTCCTACGAGCAGTACTTC	CASRQDSSYEQYF
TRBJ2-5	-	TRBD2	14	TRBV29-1	TGCAGCGGTGACCTAGCGGGGGCACAAGAGACCCAGTACTTC	CSGDLAGAQETQYF
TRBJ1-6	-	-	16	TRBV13	TGTGCCAGCAGCAGAGGTGGGGAGAGGTTAGGAGCACCCCTCCACTTT	CASSRGGERLGAPLHF
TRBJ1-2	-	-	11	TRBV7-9	TGTGCCAGCAGCCCCCTGGGGGACTACACCTTC	CASSPLGDYTF
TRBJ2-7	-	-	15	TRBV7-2	TGTGCCAGCATCCCGTCGACAGGCAGCTCCTACGAGCAGTACTTC	CASIPSTGSSYEQYF
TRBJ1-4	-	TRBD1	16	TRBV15	TGTGCCACCAGCAAGGGGATAGGACAGGGTAATGAAAAACTGTTTTTT	CATSKGIGQGNEKLFF
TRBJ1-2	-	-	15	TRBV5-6	TGTGCCAGCAGCTTGGAGGGCTGGGGGCACTATGGCTACACCTTC	CASSLEGWGHYGYTF
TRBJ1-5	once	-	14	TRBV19	TGTGCCAGTAGTCTCCGGGACACCAATCAGCCCCAGCATTTT	CASSLRDTNQPQHF
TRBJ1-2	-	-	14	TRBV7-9	TGTGCCAGCAGCCCCGACTGGGCTCGAGGAGGCTACACCTTC	CASSPDWARGGYTF
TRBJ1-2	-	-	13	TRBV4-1	TGCGCCAGCAGCCAAGAGAGATTAAATGGCTACACCTTC	CASSQERLNGYTF
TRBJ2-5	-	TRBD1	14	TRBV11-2	TGTGCCAGCAGCCCCCAGGGGGTTCAAGAGACCCAGTACTTC	CASSPQGVQETQYF
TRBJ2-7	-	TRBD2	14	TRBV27	TGTGCCAGCATCGCACTAGCGGGGGGTCAGGAGCAGTACTTC	CASIALAGGQEQYF
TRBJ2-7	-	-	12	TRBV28	TGTGCCACCACCGGGTCGGCGGGAGAGCAGTACTTC	CATTGSAGEQYF
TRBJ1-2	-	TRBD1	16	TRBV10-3	TGTGCCATCAGTGAGGACCCGGGACAGGGAGGGTATGGCTACACCTTC	CAISEDPGQGGYGYTF
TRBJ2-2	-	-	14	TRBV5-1	TGCGCCAGCAGCTCTCAACTTAGCACCGGGGAGCTGTTTTTT	CASSSQLSTGELFF
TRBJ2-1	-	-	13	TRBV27	TGTGCCAGCGGTATGTTGGGTTACAATGAGCAGTTCTTC	CASGMLGYNEQFF
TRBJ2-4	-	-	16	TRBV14	TGTGCCAGCAGCCAAGCCAAAGGGTTAGCCAAAAACATTCAGTACTTC	CASSQAKGLAKNIQYF
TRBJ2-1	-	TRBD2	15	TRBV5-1	TGCGCCAGCAGCCCCTCGGCGGGGGGGCGTGATGAGCAGTTCTTC	CASSPSAGGRDEQFF
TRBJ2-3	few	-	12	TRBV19	TGTGCCAGTAGTCCTTACCCAGATACGCAGTATTTT	CASSPYPDTQYF
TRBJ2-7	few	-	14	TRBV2	TGTGCCAGCAGTGTAGGCCTTACTACCTACGAGCAGTACTTC	CASSVGLTTYEQYF
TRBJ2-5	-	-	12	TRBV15	TGTGCCACCAGCCTCGGCCGAGAGACCCAGTACTTC	CATSLGRETQYF
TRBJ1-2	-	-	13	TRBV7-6	TGTGCCAGCAGCTTAGGGACAGAAGGGAGCTACACCTTC	CASSLGTEGSYTF